This record concerns one TCR beta chain sequence. The antigen remains unidentified. This library used approximately 370 ng RNA and molecular barcoded adaptors spanning alpha/delta and beta/gamma chains. TCRdb redid the calling of the reads with MiXCR, one entry per CDR3 protein. The sample includes 62,000 or so distinct CDR3 sequences, 20% to 25% of them seen just once. This entry belongs to a study of read filtering for tumor transcriptome and immune sequencing. Study-wide results and limits: Without single-read clonotypes, shared clonotype proportions correlated more between IR-seq and RNA-seq. IR-seq captured clonotypes deeper and more reliably than RNA-seq. Single-read clonotypes: 80% to 90% of IR-seq clonotypes (around 4% of reads), more than 70% of RNA-seq clonotypes (around 48% of reads).

Germline V gene data show CDR1 as SGHRS and CDR2 as YFSETQ. This CDR3 has 14 amino acids. V was shortened by 4 bases and J by 5 bases, with 13 bases between the two germline ends. Sequenced: a population of CD138-negative cells sorted from bone marrow. This sequence was found in a donor at least 40 years old with multiple myeloma. The V and J genes are TRBV5-1 and TRBJ2-1; D gene unclear. CDR3: CASSPRLGNNEQFF. The CDR3 bases are TGCGCCAGCAGCCCGCGACTGGGAAACAATGAGCAGTTCTTC.